Below, 27 T cell receptor beta chains from the same sample are listed, as sequenced in a study of OX40 agonist ivuxolimab in advanced cancers. The library was obtained by the immunoSEQ multiplex PCR assay. TCRdb re-hosts the immuneACCESS table, in-frame sequences only. Its copies lack some clones; in the studies checked, an unresolved V gene accounts for under half of them, and the cause for the rest is not known. This sample has some 33,000 clones in its table, and approximately 80% of those were observed once. The top ten constitute about 20% of the sample. The sample was CD4+ or CD8+ T cells sorted from blood, taken in a trial of the OX40 agonist ivuxolimab. The receptors shown here come from an adult with an advanced solid tumor such as melanoma, head and neck, liver or kidney cancer.

This clone appeared a few times. The gene calls are TRBV5-4 and TRBJ2-7; D is ambiguous. The germline V gene has CDR1 SGHNT and CDR2 YYREEE (reference sequence). Between the trimmed V and J ends, which lost 2 bases and 3 bases, there was a span of 12 bases. The CDR3 is made up of 14 amino acids. The CDR3 DNA reads TGTGCCAGCAGCTTAGACCGACGAAACTACGAGCAGTACTTC. Residues: CASSLDRRNYEQYF.

This clone is labeled as medium-sized (0.01 to 0.1%). This chain uses TRBV30 with TRBJ1-1; D call uncertain. The CDR3 spans 12 residues. CDR1 is GTSNPN, CDR2 SVGIG, per germline (reference sequence). V was shortened by 7 bases and J by 8 bases, with 17 bases between the two germline ends. The CDR3 DNA is TGTGCCTCCGCTATAATCGGAGGAGAAGCTTTCTTT. This codes for CASAIIGGEAFF.

This clone occurred once. V gene TRBV7-9 combines with J gene TRBJ1-2; perhaps TRBD1 as D (5 bases). Germline CDR1 SEHNR, CDR2 FQNEAQ (reference sequence). Trimming cost V 5 bases and J 3 bases, with 10 bases left between them. The CDR3 length is 13 residues. The CDR3 spells CASSPRGDYGYTF. The CDR3, as DNA: TGTGCCAGCAGCCCCCGGGGGGACTATGGCTACACCTTC. Looking up the rest from reference TRBV7-9 and TRBJ1-2 gives the full variable domain: DTGVSQNPRHKITKRGQNVTFRCDPISEHNRLYWYRQTLGQGPEFLTYFQNEAQLEKSRLLSDRFSAERPKGSFSTLEIQRTEQGDSAMYLCASSPRGDYGYTFGSGTRLTVV.

This clone has just a few counts. The J gene is TRBJ2-3, the V gene TRBV30; no firm D call. V lost 0 bases and J 6 bases, leaving 10 bases between the germline ends. This CDR3 spans 13 amino acids. Germline V gene sequence: CDR1 GTSNPN, CDR2 SVGIG (reference sequence). The CDR3, as DNA: TGTGCCTGGAGTGTACTAAGGGCGGATACGCAGTATTTT. This codes for CAWSVLRADTQYF.

This clone was observed a handful of times. The chain uses TRBV7-9 and TRBJ1-6, with D perhaps matching TRBD1 (5 bases). CDR1 and CDR2 (germline): SEHNR, FQNEAQ (reference sequence). The CDR3 length is 15 residues. Trimming shortened V by 5 bases and J by 4 bases, and 12 bases separated the two germline ends. This CDR3 reads CASSPGEGYNSPLHF. In DNA form, the CDR3 reads TGTGCCAGCAGCCCCGGGGAGGGGTATAATTCACCCCTCCACTTT.

This chain joins TRBV5-6 and TRBJ2-6; D is unclear. CDR1 and CDR2 (germline): SGHDT, YYEEEE. The CDR3 extends over 15 amino acids. V was trimmed by 3 bases and J by 1 base, leaving 8 bases between them. CDR3 coding DNA: TGTGCCAGCAGCTCTATAGGGTCTGGGGCCAACGTCCTGACTTTC. Translating gives CASSSIGSGANVLTF.

The V call is TRBV5-1, the J call TRBJ1-4; TRBD1 matches 8 bases. This CDR3 region has 14 residues. Germline CDR1 reads SGHRS; CDR2 reads YFSETQ. V dropped 6 bases and J dropped 5; count of bases not matched to a gene: 6. The CDR3 DNA sequence: TGCGCCAGCACATTCACAGGGGGGAATGAAAAACTGTTTTTT. It specifies CASTFTGGNEKLFF.

The chain employs TRBV27 and TRBJ2-7; D may be TRBD1 or TRBD2 (7 bases each). CDR1 is MNHEY and CDR2 is SMNVEV in the germline V gene (reference sequence). The V end lost 2 bases, the J end lost 5 bases, and 13 bases lay between the germline ends. The CDR3 has 14 residues. As DNA, the CDR3 is TGTGCCAGCAGTTTAGACAGGGAGGGAAACGAGCAGTACTTC. Protein: CASSLDREGNEQYF.

CDR3 coding DNA: TGTGCCAGCAGCGCGCGGGGGCGAGGGGGCTACACCTTC. Translating gives CASSARGRGGYTF. The chain has TRBV7-2 and TRBJ1-2; maybe TRBD1 (6 bases). Trimming cost V 5 bases and J 8 bases, with 15 bases left between them. The CDR3 has 13 amino acids. Germline CDR1 is SGHTA and CDR2 is FQGNSA.

The rearrangement links TRBV19 to TRBJ2-7, with D perhaps matching TRBD1 or TRBD2 (5 bases each). The CDR3 is 16 amino acids. The V and J ends lost 4 bases and 3 bases respectively, with 19 bases between them. Germline V gene lookup returns CDR1 LNHDA and CDR2 SQIVND (reference sequence). The CDR3 loop is CASSTAQTGGSYEQYF. CDR3 sequence (DNA): TGTGCCAGTAGTACTGCCCAAACAGGAGGTAGCTACGAGCAGTACTTC.

This sequence joins TRBV7-2 and TRBJ2-1, with D hard to call. Germline lookup yields CDR1 SGHTA and CDR2 FQGNSA. There are 15 residues in the CDR3. V was pared by 2 bases and J by 0 bases, with 8 bases between. CDR3 nucleotides: TGTGCCAGCAGCTTATCTCCCTTCTCCTACAATGAGCAGTTCTTC. Translated, it gives CASSLSPFSYNEQFF.

The rearrangement uses TRBV15 and TRBJ2-1; no definite D call. Germline CDR1 reads LNHNV; CDR2 reads YYDKDF (reference sequence). Between the trimmed V and J ends, which lost 3 bases and 0 bases, there was a span of 6 bases. CDR3 length: 14 amino acids. The CDR3 sequence is CATSRGGSYNEQFF. CDR3 nucleotide sequence: TGTGCCACCAGCAGGGGTGGCTCCTACAATGAGCAGTTCTTC. Full variable domain (outside the CDR3, taken from reference TRBV15 and TRBJ2-1): DAMVIQNPRYQVTQFGKPVTLSCSQTLNHNVMYWYQQKSSQAPKLLFHYYDKDFNNEADTPDNFQSRRPNTSFCFLDIRSPGLGDTAMYLCATSRGGSYNEQFFGPGTRLTVL.

The chain couples TRBV7-6 to TRBJ2-7; 14 nucleotides align to TRBD2. The CDR3 is 17 amino acids. Trimming took 5 bases from V and 2 from J; bases not matched to a gene: 8. Germline-derived CDR1 and CDR2 are SGHVS and FNYEAQ. Here the CDR3 reads CASSPPGLAGEAYEQYF. CDR3 nucleotides: TGTGCCAGCAGCCCCCCGGGACTAGCGGGGGAGGCCTACGAGCAGTACTTC.

V is TRBV7-6 and J is TRBJ2-3; 9 nucleotides agree with TRBD2. From germline, CDR1 is SGHVS and CDR2 FNYEAQ. The CDR3 sequence is 14 residues long. Unmatched junction bases numbered 4, after V lost 7 bases and J lost 2 bases. The CDR3 DNA reads as TGTGCCAGCACTAGCGGGGCCCTCACAGATACGCAGTATTTT. It yields the protein CASTSGALTDTQYF.

The gene calls are TRBV9 and TRBJ1-1; no firm D call. Germline-derived CDR1 and CDR2 are SGDLS and YYNGEE. The CDR3 loop spans 14 amino acids. V was clipped by 0 bases and J by 1 base, with 7 bases between them. As DNA, the CDR3 is TGTGCCAGCAGCGTAGGAAGCGGGAACACTGAAGCTTTCTTT. Its protein is CASSVGSGNTEAFF.

The chain uses TRBV5-6 and TRBJ1-2; no firm D call. Trimming pared 1 base from V and 4 bases from J, leaving 8 bases between. The length of the CDR3 is 13 residues. CDR1 and CDR2 from the germline V gene are SGHDT and YYEEEE. This CDR3 reads CASSLTEPYGYTF. Here the CDR3 DNA reads TGTGCCAGCAGCTTGACAGAGCCCTATGGCTACACCTTC. Based on the CDR3 plus reference TRBV5-6 and TRBJ1-2, the full variable domain is DAGVTQSPTHLIKTRGQQVTLRCSPKSGHDTVSWYQQALGQGPQFIFQYYEEEERQRGNFPDRFSGHQFPNYSSELNVNALLLGDSALYLCASSLTEPYGYTFGSGTRLTVV.

The rearrangement links TRBV7-3 to TRBJ2-1; D remains unclear. Germline lookup yields CDR1 SGHTA and CDR2 FQGTGA. Between the trimmed V and J ends, which lost 2 bases and 5 bases, there was a span of 7 bases. This CDR3 has 13 amino acids. The CDR3 region has the DNA TGTGCCAGCAGCTTAGGCAGAAACAATGAGCAGTTCTTC. The encoded protein is CASSLGRNNEQFF.

V usage is TRBV10-3 and J usage is TRBJ1-1, with 7 positions matching TRBD1. After removal of 2 bases from V and 11 bases from J, the junction contained 8 bases not matched to a gene. The CDR3 is made up of 13 amino acids. Germline CDR1 and CDR2: ENHRY and SYGVKD. The CDR3 is CAISEGGTVEAFF. The CDR3 coding sequence is TGTGCCATCAGTGAGGGGGGGACAGTAGAGGCTTTCTTT.

V is TRBV7-3 and J is TRBJ2-3, with TRBD2 as a possible D gene (6 bases). V was trimmed by 5 bases and J by 10 bases, leaving 16 bases between them. This CDR3 contains 13 residues. Germline V gene data show CDR1 as SGHTA and CDR2 as FQGTGA. This CDR3 reads CASSRGAGEAQYF. The CDR3 DNA reads as TGTGCCAGCAGCCGAGGGGCTGGGGAGGCGCAGTATTTT.

The chain uses TRBV5-8 and TRBJ2-5, with D possibly matching TRBD2 (5 bases). Deletions cut 1 base from V and 2 bases from J, with 12 bases between. CDR1 SGHTS and CDR2 YDEGEE come from the germline V gene. This CDR3 is 15 amino acids long. CDR3 sequence (DNA): TGTGCCAGCAGCTTGTTTGGTAGGGAGCAAGAGACCCAGTACTTC. It specifies CASSLFGREQETQYF.

Note on this clone: The junction departs from the called germline gene at one end, perhaps through a read error. The chain has TRBV6-1 and TRBJ2-5, with 8 bases fitting TRBD2. The length of the CDR3 is 11 residues. Germline V gene data show CDR1 as MNHNS and CDR2 as SASEGT. In nucleotides, the CDR3 is TGTGCCAGCAGGAAAGATGGGACTAGGGACTTC. It encodes CASRKDGTRDF.

The chain links TRBV6-1 to TRBJ1-1, with a possible D match to TRBD1 (6 bases). The CDR3 has 14 residues. The V and J ends lost 5 bases and 3 bases respectively, with 13 bases between them. Looked up from germline, CDR1 is MNHNS and CDR2 is SASEGT. In nucleotides, the CDR3 is TGTGCCAGCAGTACCGGGGGGCGCGACACTGAAGCTTTCTTT. It translates to CASSTGGRDTEAFF.

This clone was counted once. The V call is TRBV6-5, the J call TRBJ2-7, with D unclear. The CDR3 has 11 residues. The V end was cut by 5 bases, the J end by 4 bases, with 6 bases between. Per germline, CDR1 MNHEY and CDR2 SVGAGI. This chain's CDR3 is CASSEGYEQYF. The DNA of the CDR3 is TGTGCCAGCAGTGAAGGGTACGAGCAGTACTTC.

This rearrangement joins TRBV28 to TRBJ2-4; D remains ambiguous. CDR3 size: 17 residues. Germline V lookup: CDR1 MDHEN, CDR2 SYDVKM. Trimming took 5 bases from V and 2 from J, leaving 19 bases between them. The chain's CDR3 is CASSPGFMEWTKNIQYF. CDR3 sequence (DNA): TGTGCCAGCAGTCCCGGATTCATGGAGTGGACCAAAAACATTCAGTACTTC.

This chain connects TRBV19 to TRBJ1-5, with 11 bases lining up with TRBD1. The ends lost 2 bases at V and 2 bases at J; junction bases unmatched: 5. The CDR3 sequence is 17 residues long. In germline, CDR1 is LNHDA, CDR2 SQIVND (reference sequence). Here the CDR3 DNA reads TGTGCCAGTAGTATATACCCGGGACAGGGGGGCAATCAGCCCCAGCATTTT. This encodes CASSIYPGQGGNQPQHF.

The chain joins TRBV4-1 to TRBJ2-7; 7 nucleotides align to TRBD1. Losses at the gene ends were 4 bases for V and 6 bases for J; bases not matched to a gene: 9. The CDR3 totals 14 residues. Germline-derived CDR1 and CDR2 are MGHRA and YSYEKL. The CDR3 loop reads CASSPSNTGAEQYF. The CDR3 DNA is TGCGCCAGCAGCCCCTCGAATACAGGGGCCGAGCAGTACTTC.

The CDR3 reads CASSYGTSSYEQYF. CDR3 in DNA: TGTGCCAGCAGTTATGGGACTTCCTCCTACGAGCAGTACTTC. V and J are TRBV6-6 and TRBJ2-7; possible D gene TRBD2, 6 bases. CDR1 is MNHNY, CDR2 SVGAGI, per germline (reference sequence). V lost 3 bases, J lost 0 bases, and 9 bases lay in between. This CDR3 has 14 residues.